Included here is one T cell receptor (beta chain) sequence, with context. This record comes from a study of blood T cell repertoires in COVID-19. Study background: The study drew acute and convalescent COVID-19 samples from the United States, Italy and Spain. Sample material is recorded as cDNA or gDNA derived from T cells, B-cell-depleted T cells, or PBMCs.

In the original workflow: Reference gene primers were amplified, and this amplification served to estimate nucleated cell counts. TCRdb's table, derived via immunoSEQ multiplex PCR, lists solely in-frame clones and lacks some. That table is the source of V, J and clone size, and D and trimming were worked out from the DNA. The table records about 220,000 clones, 84% of them present only once. V gave up 2 bases and J gave up 8 bases, with 11 bases separating them. Per germline, CDR1 SGHRS and CDR2 YFSETQ. The CDR3 is made up of 14 amino acids. The chain is built from TRBV5-1 and TRBJ1-6, with unresolved D. This clonotype originated in a man in his forties or fifties with active or convalescent COVID-19. Sequenced sample: peripheral blood. The CDR3 is CASSFVSVYSPLHF. The CDR3 DNA sequence: TGCGCCAGCAGCTTCGTCAGCGTTTATTCACCCCTCCACTTT.